What follows is one T cell receptor beta chain and its context. This receptor's antigen is unknown. Per-base quality was not reported, and no clone a single base away is much larger than it. TCR repertoires of sorted CD4+ and CD8+ blood T cells from severe aplastic anemia patients and healthy subjects were deep-sequenced in the study. Ficoll-Paque density gradient centrifugation was used to isolate peripheral blood mononuclear cells. Before DNA extraction, CD4+ and CD8+ T cells were sorted by FACS or by magnetic beads. This specimen comes from a study of CD8+CD57+ T cells in acquired aplastic anemia (dated by TCRdb to between 2017 and 2018). Study-wide context: On average, sorted CD4+ and CD8+ cells yielded about 3 ug of extracted DNA, with a range of about 0.18 to 27.4 ug. Healthy donor samples averaged about 10 million reads for CD4+ and fewer than 12 million for CD8+ cells. Overall results and qualifications from the work: Although some 28 CD8+ CDR3 sequences were shared by patients and controls, these sequences appeared highly expressed in patients and within the immunodominant clones of patients. Between patients and healthy controls, no significant difference in CD8+ Simpson's diversity was found (P=0.060).

Genomic DNA was used as template for profiling of TCR beta VDJ combinations and CDR3 sequences. An Illumina HiSeq 2000 was used for TCR repertoire sequencing. In the source study's methods: Repertoires were assessed using TRBV/TRBJ rearrangement plots, CDR3 size and DJ length profiles, and Simpson's diversity index. The most abundant DNA sequence in the deep sequencing data was defined as the immunodominant clone. CDR3 amino acid sequences were checked for sharing across subjects and were also compared against the VDJdb database and published repertoires. Using fastp at Q25 and MiXCR, TCRdb reprocessed the public reads and kept productive beta chains. Identical CDR3 protein sequences are pooled into one entry, listed with their most common genes and DNA. In this record, the V and J calls reflect TCRdb's handling and not the investigators' own analysis. This sample gives about 190,000 distinct CDR3 sequences in total; roughly half of them show up just once. Of the sample, 16% falls within the top ten clones.

As encoded in the germline V gene (reference sequence), CDR1 is LNHNV while CDR2 is YYDKDF. Spanning cysteine to phenylalanine, the CDR3 consists of 18 amino acids. Just the 54-base CDR3 DNA is kept, in frame starting at base 1. Compared with germline, V lacks 0 bases and J lacks 0 bases; bases without a gene match: 9. The sample consisted of sorted CD4+, CD8+, or CD8+CD57+ T cells (not recorded which) from PBMCs. This TCR was recovered from a human donor in good health, serving as a control. In this chain, TRBV15 is recombined with TRBJ2-5, with 8 junctional bases fitting TRBD2. The sequence in DNA is TGTGCCACCAGCAGAGATCGGTTTAGCGGGATCTACCAAGAGACCCAGTACTTC. Its coded protein is CATSRDRFSGIYQETQYF.